This TCR beta chain originates from a study of CD8 T cells in ankylosing spondylitis. MiXCR was run by TCRdb on the 5' RACE reads, yielding one entry per CDR3 protein. The table lists 250,000 to 400,000 distinct CDR3 sequences, more than 9% of them singletons, with roughly 9.1% in the top ten. This sequence originates from a female donor with ankylosing spondylitis or in good health (not recorded which). The sample consisted of blood, either unsorted or a sorted T cell fraction (not recorded which).

CDR3 protein: CASSWDRYGGTQYF. Here the CDR3 DNA reads TGTGCCAGCAGTTGGGACCGCTACGGGGGGACCCAGTACTTC. This chain joins TRBV27 and TRBJ2-5; D possibly corresponds to TRBD2 (6 bases). There are 14 residues in the CDR3. Trimming took 4 bases from V and 7 from J, leaving 16 bases between them. CDR1 and CDR2 (germline): MNHEY, SMNVEV (reference sequence).